This TCR beta chain was retrieved from a study of read filtering for tumor transcriptome and immune sequencing. Germline assignment: CDR1 SQVTM and CDR2 ANQGSEA. Between the trimmed V and J ends, which lost 2 bases and 2 bases, there was a span of 4 bases. This CDR3 spans 13 amino acids. This clonotype was observed many times. The library was built from roughly 400 ng RNA with molecular barcoded adaptors for alpha/delta and beta/gamma chains. TCRdb re-called the reads through MiXCR, storing one row per CDR3 protein. The table includes approximately 57,000 distinct CDR3 sequences, over 9% detected once.

J is TRBJ2-6 and V is TRBV29-1, with D unclear. This TCR was recovered from a donor over 35 with multiple myeloma. Sequenced: a population of CD138-negative cells sorted from bone marrow. CDR3: CSVESAGANVLTF. The CDR3 DNA follows: TGCAGCGTTGAATCGGCTGGGGCCAACGTCCTGACTTTC.